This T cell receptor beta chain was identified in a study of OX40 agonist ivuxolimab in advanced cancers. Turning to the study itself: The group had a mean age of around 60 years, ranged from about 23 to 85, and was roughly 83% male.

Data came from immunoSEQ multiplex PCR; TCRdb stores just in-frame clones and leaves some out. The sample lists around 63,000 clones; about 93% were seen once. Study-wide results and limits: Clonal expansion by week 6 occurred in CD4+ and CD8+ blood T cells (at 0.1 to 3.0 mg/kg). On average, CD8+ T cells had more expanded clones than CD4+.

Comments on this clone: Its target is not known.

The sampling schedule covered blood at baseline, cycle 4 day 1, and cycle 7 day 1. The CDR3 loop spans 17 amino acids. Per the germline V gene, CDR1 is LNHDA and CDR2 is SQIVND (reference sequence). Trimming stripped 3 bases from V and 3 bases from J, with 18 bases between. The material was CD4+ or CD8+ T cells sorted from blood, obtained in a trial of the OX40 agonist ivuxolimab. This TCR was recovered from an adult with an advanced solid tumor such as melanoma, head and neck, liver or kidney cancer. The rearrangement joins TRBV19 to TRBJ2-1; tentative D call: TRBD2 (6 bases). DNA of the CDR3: TGTGCCAGTAGTATGGGAGGCCGACTAGTGATCTACAATGAGCAGTTCTTC. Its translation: CASSMGGRLVIYNEQFF.